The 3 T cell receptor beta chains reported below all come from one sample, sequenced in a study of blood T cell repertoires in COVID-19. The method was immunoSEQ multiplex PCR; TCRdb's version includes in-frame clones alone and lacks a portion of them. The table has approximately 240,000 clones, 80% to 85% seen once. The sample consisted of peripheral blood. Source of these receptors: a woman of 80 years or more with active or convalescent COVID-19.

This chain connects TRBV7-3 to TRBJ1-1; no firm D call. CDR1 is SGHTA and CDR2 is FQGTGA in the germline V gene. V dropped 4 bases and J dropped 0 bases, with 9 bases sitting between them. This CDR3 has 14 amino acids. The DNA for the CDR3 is TGTGCCAGCAGCTCTTGGGCGTTGAACACTGAAGCTTTCTTT. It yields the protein CASSSWALNTEAFF.

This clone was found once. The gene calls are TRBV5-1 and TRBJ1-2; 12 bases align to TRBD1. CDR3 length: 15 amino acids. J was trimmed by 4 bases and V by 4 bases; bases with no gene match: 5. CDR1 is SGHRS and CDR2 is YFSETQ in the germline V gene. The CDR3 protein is CASSPEGQGAYGYTF. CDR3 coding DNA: TGCGCCAGCAGCCCCGAGGGACAGGGGGCCTATGGCTACACCTTC.

The CDR3 loop is CASTINSGGSDTGELFF. CDR3 nucleotides: TGTGCCAGCACGATTAATAGCGGGGGCTCGGACACCGGGGAGCTGTTTTTT. The genes are TRBV10-3 and TRBJ2-2; 9 bases match TRBD2. CDR3 size: 17 residues. Trimming at V came to 10 bases and at J to 3 bases, leaving 15 bases not matched to a gene. CDR1 and CDR2 (germline): ENHRY, SYGVKD.